A few counts support the clone carrying this TCR beta chain. The antigen remains undetermined. V was pared by 0 bases and J by 5 bases, with 11 bases between. The germline gives CDR1 SGHRS, CDR2 YFSETQ. The CDR3 length is 14 residues. This entry belongs to a study of T cells in Graves' hyperthyroidism and ophthalmopathy. Study-level points and caveats: Most clonotypes expanded in thyroid above 0.001 were likewise present in blood.

RNA transcripts served as the template for amplifying TCR beta CDR3 regions. When the TCR CDR3 underwent first-round RT-PCR, the HTBI primer set was used. MiXCR was run by TCRdb on the multiplex PCR reads, yielding one entry per CDR3 protein. The sample yields fewer than 550,000 distinct CDR3 sequences, about a sixth seen once. The source material was blood. This chain connects TRBV5-1 to TRBJ1-1; D is ambiguous. This sequence originates from a woman under 30 with Graves' hyperthyroidism. CDR3 in amino acids: CASSLEGRPTEAFF. For the CDR3, the DNA is TGCGCCAGCAGCTTGGAGGGCAGGCCGACTGAAGCTTTCTTT.